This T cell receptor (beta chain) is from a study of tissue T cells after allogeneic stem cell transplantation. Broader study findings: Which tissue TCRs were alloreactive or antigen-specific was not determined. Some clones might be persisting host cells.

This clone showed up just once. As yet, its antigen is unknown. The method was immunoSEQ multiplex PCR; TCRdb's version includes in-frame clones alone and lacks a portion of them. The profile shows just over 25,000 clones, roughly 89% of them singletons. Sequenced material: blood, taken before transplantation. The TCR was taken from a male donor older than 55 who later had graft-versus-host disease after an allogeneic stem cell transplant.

In DNA form, the CDR3 reads TGTGCCGGGGCGTCGGGGGCAGGTGGGGCCAACGTCCTGACTTTC. Amino acid sequence: CAGASGAGGANVLTF. The genes are TRBV19 and TRBJ2-6; possibly TRBD1 or TRBD2 for D (6 bases each). The CDR3 contains 15 residues. The V and J ends lost 11 bases and 3 bases respectively, with 17 bases between them. Germline values: CDR1 LNHDA, CDR2 SQIVND (reference sequence).